The clone carrying this TCR beta chain was seen repeatedly, ten times or more. Its antigen remains unidentified. The data belong to a study of human T cells and chemical hapten exposure. Study-wide context: The study lasted roughly 22 weeks, and patients were dosed weekly with diphenylcyclopropenone on the scalp throughout. Study-wide findings and caveats: With regard to DPC sensitization, TCRs above 1 in 1000 frequency did not change. Among expanded TCRs, significantly more large CDR3 similarity clusters formed than among controls.

TCRdb processed the RACE reads anew with MiXCR; each CDR3 protein has one entry. The table has 25,000 to 35,000 distinct CDR3 sequences, 5% to 6.5% seen once. The time point is: patch test 3, about 24 weeks after DPC sensitization. The treatment denotes: therapeutic diphenylcyclopropenone sensitization with weekly scalp DPC. The study enrolled 18 to 70-year-old alopecia patients suitable for DPC. Sequences were derived from whole blood, sampled in connection with sensitization to the hapten diphenylcyclopropenone (DPC). The origin of this receptor is a man between 25 and 39 years old with alopecia areata. Some clones in this sample may be carry-over from other donors' samples.

CDR3 loop: CASSGQGITDTQYF. DNA of the CDR3: TGTGCCAGCAGCGGACAGGGGATCACAGATACGCAGTATTTT. This sequence joins TRBV6-2 or TRBV6-3 and TRBJ2-3; 9 bases agree with TRBD1. The CDR3 is made up of 14 amino acids. The J segment lost 2 bases and the V segment lost 6 bases, leaving 3 bases of the junction unmatched. Looked up from germline, CDR1 is MNHEY and CDR2 is SVGEGT.